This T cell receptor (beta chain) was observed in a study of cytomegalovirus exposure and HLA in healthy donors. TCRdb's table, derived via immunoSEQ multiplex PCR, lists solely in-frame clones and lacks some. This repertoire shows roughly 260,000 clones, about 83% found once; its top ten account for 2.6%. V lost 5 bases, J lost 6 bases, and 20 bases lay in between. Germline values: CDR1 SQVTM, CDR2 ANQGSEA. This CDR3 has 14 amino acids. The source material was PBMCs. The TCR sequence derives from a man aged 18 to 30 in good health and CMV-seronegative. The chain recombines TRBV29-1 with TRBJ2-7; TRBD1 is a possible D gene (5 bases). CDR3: CSVKYTGRSGEQYF. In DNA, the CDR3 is TGCAGCGTTAAATACACAGGACGTTCTGGCGAGCAGTACTTC.